A selection of T cell receptor beta chains follows, all from one sample in a study of Ad26.COV2.S vaccination and SARS-CoV-2 variants. Produced via immunoSEQ multiplex PCR; TCRdb's table is partial and in-frame only. This sample carries roughly 420,000 clones, about 88% of them seen once, and the ten largest clones take around 2.5%. The sequences come from peripheral blood, collected in a trial of Ad26.COV2.S vaccine versus placebo. These receptors were obtained from a person between 18 and 60 years old who received the Ad26.COV2.S COVID-19 vaccine or a placebo. The CDR3 runs from the conserved cysteine through the conserved F or W. The order of the fields is D gene, V gene, clone size, J gene, CDR3 DNA, CDR3 protein. A D gene is named only where the DNA matches it firmly. Some rows have no size entry. The others give once, few or many, or a class for an expanded clone.

D: TRBD1
V: TRBV6-5
size: few
J: TRBJ1-5
DNA: TGTGCCAGCAGGACAGGGGCATATAGCAATCAGCCCCAGCATTTT
CDR3: CASRTGAYSNQPQHF

D: -
V: TRBV11-2
size: -
J: TRBJ2-1
DNA: TGTGCCAGCAGCTCAATTTCCAAGGCGGAGCAGTTCTTC
CDR3: CASSSISKAEQFF

D: TRBD2
V: TRBV3-1/TRBV3-2
size: -
J: TRBJ2-3
DNA: TGTGCCAGCAGACGTAAATCCGGGACTAGCACCACAGATACGCAGTATTTT
CDR3: CASRRKSGTSTTDTQYF

D: TRBD1
V: TRBV29-1
size: -
J: TRBJ2-7
DNA: TGCAGCACCCGGGACAGCCGCTACGAGCAGTACTTC
CDR3: CSTRDSRYEQYF

D: -
V: TRBV19
size: -
J: TRBJ1-2
DNA: TGTGCCAGTAGTACCCGGCAGGATAACTATGGCTACACCTTC
CDR3: CASSTRQDNYGYTF

D: -
V: TRBV19
size: -
J: TRBJ1-2
DNA: TGTGCCAGTAGTGTCCCTCGTTTGGCGGGCTACACCTTC
CDR3: CASSVPRLAGYTF

D: -
V: TRBV13
size: once
J: TRBJ1-6
DNA: TGTGCCAGCAGCTTAGGGACGAATTCACCCCTCCACTTT
CDR3: CASSLGTNSPLHF

D: -
V: TRBV28
size: once
J: TRBJ1-2
DNA: TGTGCCAGCAGTTTGAGTGGTTCTAACTATGGCTACACCTTC
CDR3: CASSLSGSNYGYTF

D: -
V: TRBV2
size: -
J: TRBJ2-5
DNA: TGTGCCCGCACCACAGCGCAAGAGACCCAGTACTTC
CDR3: CARTTAQETQYF

D: TRBD1
V: TRBV28
size: -
J: TRBJ1-2
DNA: TGTGCCAGCAGCTTGGGGACAGTAAACTATGGCTACACCTTC
CDR3: CASSLGTVNYGYTF

D: -
V: TRBV5-4
size: -
J: TRBJ1-2
DNA: TGTGCCAGCAGCTTGGAGAACAGGAACTATGGCTACACCTTC
CDR3: CASSLENRNYGYTF

D: -
V: TRBV18
size: -
J: TRBJ1-5
DNA: TGTGCCAGCTCCGCGACCGCCTTTGCGGCCGCCGGGCAGCCCCAGCATTTT
CDR3: CASSATAFAAAGQPQHF

D: -
V: TRBV20-1
size: -
J: TRBJ1-2
DNA: TGCAGTGCTGGAGGAATGGGCTACACCTTC
CDR3: CSAGGMGYTF

D: TRBD1
V: TRBV14
size: once
J: TRBJ2-2
DNA: TGTGCCAGCAGCCTTCGGACAGGGTACGACGGGGAGCTGTTTTTT
CDR3: CASSLRTGYDGELFF

D: -
V: TRBV15
size: few
J: TRBJ2-3
DNA: TGTGCCACCAGCAGACCAGAACTTATACTAAAGACGCAGTATTTT
CDR3: CATSRPELILKTQYF

D: -
V: TRBV28
size: -
J: TRBJ1-6
DNA: TGTGCCAGCAGTTTCCCTCTTGGGGGGTATTCACCCCTCCACTTT
CDR3: CASSFPLGGYSPLHF